One sample yielded the 13 T cell receptor beta chains listed below, sequenced in a study of blood T cell repertoires in COVID-19. TCRdb's copy holds only in-frame clones and misses some; the assay was immunoSEQ multiplex PCR. The table includes about 280,000 clones, 70% to 90% detected once. The sequencing input was PBMCs or T cells enriched from blood (not recorded which). The source is a woman aged 25 to 45 who had recovered from COVID-19.

The chain employs TRBV7-9 and TRBJ2-1; D is possibly TRBD2 (6 bases). Germline CDR1 and CDR2: SEHNR and FQNEAQ (reference sequence). The CDR3 spans 16 residues. The V gene lost 5 bases and the J gene lost 7 bases, with 21 bases spanning the gap. CDR3 amino acids: CASSTTLHPGLNEQFF. As DNA, the CDR3 is TGTGCCAGCAGCACCACGCTACATCCTGGACTAAATGAGCAGTTCTTC.

V is TRBV27 and J is TRBJ1-6; 8 bases line up with TRBD1. CDR3 size: 18 residues. The germline gives CDR1 MNHEY, CDR2 SMNVEV (reference sequence). V was clipped by 3 bases and J by 4 bases; unmatched bases: 11. The CDR3 DNA reads as TGTGCCAGCAGTTTGCCGAGACAGGGGTCCCTTTATAATTCACCCCTCCACTTT. Its translation: CASSLPRQGSLYNSPLHF.

In this sample, this clone turned up a few times. The CDR3 DNA reads as TGCGCCAGCAGCTTCGGGGTGGGAGAAAATGAAAAACTGTTTTTT. Amino acid sequence: CASSFGVGENEKLFF. The chain couples TRBV5-1 to TRBJ1-4; no clear D. This CDR3 region has 15 residues. Trimming took 2 bases from V and 5 from J, leaving 13 bases between them. Looked up from germline, CDR1 is SGHRS and CDR2 is YFSETQ.

This clone was detected once. V and J are TRBV3-1 (or the pseudogene TRBV3-2) and TRBJ1-3; 10 bases match TRBD1. After removal of 3 bases from V and 8 bases from J, the junction contained 4 bases not matched to a gene. CDR1 is LGHDT and CDR2 is YNNKEL in the germline V gene (reference sequence). The CDR3 contains 14 residues. The CDR3 nucleotides are TGTGCCAGCAGCCATCCGGGACAGGGGCACACCATATATTTT. Protein sequence: CASSHPGQGHTIYF.

In regard to this clone: Other DNA sequences in this sample translate to the same CDR3. Written as DNA, the CDR3 is TGCGCCAGCAGCTTATACTACGAGCAGTACTTC. This gives the protein CASSLYYEQYF. The V and J genes are TRBV5-1 and TRBJ2-7; D remains ambiguous. The CDR3 contains 11 residues. Germline values: CDR1 SGHRS, CDR2 YFSETQ. Between the trimmed V and J ends, which lost 2 bases and 3 bases, there was a span of 3 bases.

V is TRBV7-2 and J is TRBJ2-3; possible D gene TRBD2, 6 bases. V was shortened by 0 bases and J by 5 bases, with 15 bases between the two germline ends. Looked up from germline, CDR1 is SGHTA and CDR2 is FQGNSA. The CDR3 consists of 16 residues. The CDR3 DNA reads as TGTGCCAGCAGCTTAGCCTTTGTAGCGGCGGGAGATACGCAGTATTTT. Its translation is CASSLAFVAAGDTQYF.

The chain is built from TRBV10-3 and TRBJ2-1; TRBD2 agrees at 14 bases. Per germline, CDR1 ENHRY and CDR2 SYGVKD. With V trimmed by 10 bases and J by 7 bases, 12 bases remained unmatched. This CDR3 has 16 amino acids. The CDR3 coding sequence is TGTGCCACCGGGACTAGCGGGGGAATTTTTAATAATGAGCAGTTCTTC. This encodes CATGTSGGIFNNEQFF.

The CDR3 region is CASSFDSVVTEAFF. The CDR3 region has the DNA TGTGCCAGCAGCTTTGACAGCGTGGTCACTGAAGCTTTCTTT. The genes are TRBV5-4 and TRBJ1-1; tentatively, D is TRBD1 (5 bases). CDR1 and CDR2 from the germline V gene are SGHNT and YYREEE (reference sequence). The CDR3 totals 14 residues. Trimming stripped 2 bases from V and 4 bases from J, with 12 bases between.

The CDR3 is CAWGQASGGNTIYF. The CDR3 nucleotides read TGTGCCTGGGGACAGGCCTCTGGAGGAAACACCATATATTTT. The rearrangement links TRBV30 to TRBJ1-3, with 7 bases identical to TRBD1. J gave up 4 bases and V 5 bases, and 8 bases lay outside the gene matches. The germline V gene has CDR1 GTSNPN and CDR2 SVGIG (reference sequence). The CDR3 sequence is 14 residues long.

The DNA of the CDR3 is TGTGCCAGCAGTTCAACCTCCGTTAGACGGGCCAGGGGGACCTACGAGCAGTACTTC. This sequence encodes CASSSTSVRRARGTYEQYF. This rearrangement joins TRBV28 to TRBJ2-7; 7 nucleotides match TRBD1. Germline V gene sequence: CDR1 MDHEN, CDR2 SYDVKM. The CDR3 extends over 19 amino acids. J lost 2 bases, V lost 4 bases, and 20 bases had no gene match.

The chain carries TRBV7-2 and TRBJ2-6; a weak D match, TRBD2 (6 bases). Germline CDR1 SGHTA, CDR2 FQGNSA. This CDR3 region has 13 residues. The V end was cut by 5 bases, the J end by 9 bases, with 11 bases between. The CDR3 is CASSPGTFNVLTF. CDR3 DNA: TGTGCCAGCAGCCCCGGGACTTTCAACGTCCTGACTTTC.

The J gene is TRBJ2-7, the V gene TRBV11-3, with D perhaps TRBD1 (5 bases). Trimming shortened V by 4 bases and J by 6 bases, and 13 bases separated the two germline ends. This CDR3 has 13 residues. CDR1 SGHNT and CDR2 YENEEA come from the germline V gene. This CDR3 reads CASSSGSHPEQYF. The CDR3 nucleotides are TGTGCCAGCAGCTCAGGGTCCCACCCCGAGCAGTACTTC.

The J gene is TRBJ1-1, the V gene TRBV5-1; no clear D. Trimming took off 0 bases at V and 1 base at J, with 7 bases between the two ends. This CDR3 region has 14 residues. The germline V gene has CDR1 SGHRS and CDR2 YFSETQ. CDR3 residues: CASSLVSQNTEAFF. CDR3 nucleotides: TGCGCCAGCAGCTTGGTTTCCCAGAACACTGAAGCTTTCTTT.